This record covers a single T cell receptor (beta chain). The antigen remains unidentified. The sample belongs to a study of long-term antiretroviral therapy in people with HIV. Overall study findings and caveats: Following ART, diversity rose but still fell short of transplant donor controls. Clones that had undergone expansion before ART prevailed in the repertoire throughout all time points.

This CDR3 has 18 amino acids. Germline CDR1 and CDR2: SGHTA and FQGNSA. V lost 3 bases and J lost 3; bases outside the gene matches: 16. In each sample, 1-10 million cryopreserved PBMC were present before DNA extraction. Run at survey level, the immunoSEQ assay was version v3.0. Sequencing targeted roughly 40,000-50,000 T-cell genomes per sample. Sequencing used immunoSEQ multiplex PCR; TCRdb keeps in-frame clones, though not all of them. This sample yields some 20,000 clones, of which 78% are seen a single time; 7.5% to 8% belongs to the top ten. The chain employs TRBV7-2 and TRBJ2-7, with TRBD2 matching 8 bases. The sequencing here drew on unsorted PBMCs, taken at the start of antiretroviral therapy, before treatment. The receptor was derived from a woman aged 40 to 50 with HIV. CDR3 residues: CASSLESLAGPGGYEQYF. The DNA for the CDR3 is TGTGCCAGCAGCTTGGAGAGTCTAGCGGGCCCCGGGGGCTACGAGCAGTACTTC.